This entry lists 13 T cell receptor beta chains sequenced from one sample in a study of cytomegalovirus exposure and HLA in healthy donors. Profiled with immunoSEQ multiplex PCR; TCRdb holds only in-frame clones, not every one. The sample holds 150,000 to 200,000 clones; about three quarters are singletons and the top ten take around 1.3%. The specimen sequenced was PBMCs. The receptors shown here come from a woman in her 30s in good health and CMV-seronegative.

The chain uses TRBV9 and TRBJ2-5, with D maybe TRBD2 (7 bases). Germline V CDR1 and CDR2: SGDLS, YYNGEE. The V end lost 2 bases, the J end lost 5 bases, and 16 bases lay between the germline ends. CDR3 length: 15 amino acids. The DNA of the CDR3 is TGTGCCAGCAGCGTTGCGGGGGCCCTTTCTGAGACCCAGTACTTC. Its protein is CASSVAGALSETQYF.

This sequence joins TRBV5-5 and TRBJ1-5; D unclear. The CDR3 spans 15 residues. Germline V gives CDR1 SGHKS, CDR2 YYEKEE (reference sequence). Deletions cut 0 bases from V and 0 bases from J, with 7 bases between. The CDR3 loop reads CASSLGVVSNQPQHF. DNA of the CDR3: TGTGCCAGCAGCTTGGGAGTCGTTAGCAATCAGCCCCAGCATTTT. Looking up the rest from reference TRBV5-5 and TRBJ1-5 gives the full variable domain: DAGVTQSPTHLIKTRGQQVTLRCSPISGHKSVSWYQQVLGQGPQFIFQYYEKEERGRGNFPDRFSARQFPNYSSELNVNALLLGDSALYLCASSLGVVSNQPQHFGDGTRLSIL.

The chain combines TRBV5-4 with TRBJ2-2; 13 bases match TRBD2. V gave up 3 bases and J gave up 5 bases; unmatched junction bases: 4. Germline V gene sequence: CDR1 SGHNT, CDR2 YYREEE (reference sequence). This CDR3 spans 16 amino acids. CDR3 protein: CASSSGLAGVTGELFF. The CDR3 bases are TGTGCCAGCAGCTCCGGACTAGCGGGGGTTACCGGGGAGCTGTTTTTT.

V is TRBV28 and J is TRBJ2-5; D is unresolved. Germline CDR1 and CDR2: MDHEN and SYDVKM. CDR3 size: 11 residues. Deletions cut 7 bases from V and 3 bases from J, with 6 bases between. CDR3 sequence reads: CASIEKETQYF. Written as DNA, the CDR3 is TGTGCCAGCATCGAGAAAGAGACCCAGTACTTC.

The CDR3 spells CASSYSMARVAEAFF. The CDR3 region has the DNA TGTGCCAGCAGTTACTCGATGGCCAGGGTGGCTGAAGCTTTCTTT. The chain has TRBV6-5 and TRBJ1-1, with a tentative D call TRBD1 (5 bases). This CDR3 is 15 amino acids long. Germline V gives CDR1 MNHEY, CDR2 SVGAGI. V dropped 0 bases and J dropped 6 bases, with 14 bases sitting between them.

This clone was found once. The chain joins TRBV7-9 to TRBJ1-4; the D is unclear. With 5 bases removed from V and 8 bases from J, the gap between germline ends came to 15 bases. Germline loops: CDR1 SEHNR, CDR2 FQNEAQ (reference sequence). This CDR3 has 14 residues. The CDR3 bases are TGTGCCAGCAGCCTCAGCGAGAGCGGGGAAAAACTGTTTTTT. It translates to CASSLSESGEKLFF.

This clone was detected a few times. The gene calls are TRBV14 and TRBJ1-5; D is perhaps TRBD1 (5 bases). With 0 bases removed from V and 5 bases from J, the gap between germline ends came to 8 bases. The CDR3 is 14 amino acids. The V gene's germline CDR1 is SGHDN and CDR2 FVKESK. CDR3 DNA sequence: TGTGCCAGCAGCCAAGATCAGGGCGATCAGCCCCAGCATTTT. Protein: CASSQDQGDQPQHF.

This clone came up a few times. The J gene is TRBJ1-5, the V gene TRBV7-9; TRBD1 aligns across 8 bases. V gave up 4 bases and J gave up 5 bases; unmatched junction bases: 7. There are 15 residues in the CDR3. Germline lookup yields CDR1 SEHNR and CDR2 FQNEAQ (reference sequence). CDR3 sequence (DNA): TGTGCCAGCAGCTCGACAGGGGAGATGGATCAGCCCCAGCATTTT. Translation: CASSSTGEMDQPQHF.

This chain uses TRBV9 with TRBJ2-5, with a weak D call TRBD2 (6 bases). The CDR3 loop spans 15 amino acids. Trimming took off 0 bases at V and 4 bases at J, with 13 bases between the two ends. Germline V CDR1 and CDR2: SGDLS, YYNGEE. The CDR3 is CASSVAGTGVETQYF. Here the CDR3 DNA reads TGTGCCAGCAGCGTAGCCGGGACGGGGGTAGAGACCCAGTACTTC.

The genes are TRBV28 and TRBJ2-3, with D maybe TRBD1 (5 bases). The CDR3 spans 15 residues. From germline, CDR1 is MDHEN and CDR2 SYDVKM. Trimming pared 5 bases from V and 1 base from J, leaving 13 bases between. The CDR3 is CASSPTTERTDTQYF. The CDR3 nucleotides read TGTGCCAGCAGTCCGACGACAGAACGCACAGATACGCAGTATTTT.

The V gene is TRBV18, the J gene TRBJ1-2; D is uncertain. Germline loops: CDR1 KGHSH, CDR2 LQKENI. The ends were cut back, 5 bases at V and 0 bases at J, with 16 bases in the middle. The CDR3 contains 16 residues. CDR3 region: CASSISGSEANYGYTF. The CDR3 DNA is TGTGCCAGCTCAATATCAGGAAGTGAAGCTAACTATGGCTACACCTTC. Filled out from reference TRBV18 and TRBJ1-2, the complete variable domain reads NAGVMQNPRHLVRRRGQEARLRCSPMKGHSHVYWYRQLPEEGLKFMVYLQKENIIDESGMPKERFSAEFPKEGPSILRIQQVVRGDSAAYFCASSISGSEANYGYTFGSGTRLTVV.

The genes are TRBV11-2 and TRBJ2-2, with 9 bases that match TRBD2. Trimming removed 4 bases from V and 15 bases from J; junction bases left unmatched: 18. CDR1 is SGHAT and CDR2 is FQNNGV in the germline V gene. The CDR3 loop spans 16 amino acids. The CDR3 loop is CASSYRLAEAPPLVFF. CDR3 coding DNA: TGTGCCAGCAGCTACCGACTAGCGGAGGCCCCTCCTTTGGTGTTTTTT.

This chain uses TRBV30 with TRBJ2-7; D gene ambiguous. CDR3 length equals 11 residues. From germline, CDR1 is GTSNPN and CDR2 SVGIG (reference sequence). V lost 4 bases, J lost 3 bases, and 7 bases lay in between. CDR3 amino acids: CAWKQLYEQYF. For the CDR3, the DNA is TGTGCCTGGAAACAGCTCTACGAGCAGTACTTC.